The rows below give T cell receptor beta chains drawn from one sample of a study of OX40 agonist ivuxolimab in advanced cancers. The table came from immunoSEQ multiplex PCR; TCRdb's copy has only in-frame clones and leaves some out. The sample gives under 65,000 clones, about 81% of which show up once; roughly 1.9% is in the top ten. Sequencing used CD4+ or CD8+ T cells sorted from blood, obtained in a trial of the OX40 agonist ivuxolimab. All receptors come from an adult with an advanced solid tumor such as melanoma, head and neck, liver or kidney cancer. The CDR3 runs from the conserved cysteine through the conserved F or W. Each record gives: CDR3 protein, CDR3 DNA, V gene, D gene, CDR3 length, J gene, clone size. A D gene is named only where the DNA matches it firmly. Clone sizes are given selectively: once, few, many, or a class where the clone is expanded.

CASSYAARDTEAFF TGTGCCAGCAGTTACGCCGCCAGGGACACTGAAGCTTTCTTT TRBV6-5 . 14 TRBJ1-1 .
CASSESKDRGNSPLHF TGCGCCAGCAGTGAGTCAAAGGACAGGGGTAATTCACCCCTCCACTTT TRBV10-2 TRBD1 16 TRBJ1-6 .
CASSSTGRNGYTF TGTGCCAGCAGCTCGACAGGGAGAAATGGCTACACCTTC TRBV5-6 TRBD1 13 TRBJ1-2 .
CATSRGGRSTDTQYF TGTGCCACCAGCAGAGGAGGGAGGAGCACAGATACGCAGTATTTT TRBV15 . 15 TRBJ2-3 .
CASRRGTDYGYTF TGTGCCAGCAGACGCGGGACAGACTATGGCTACACCTTC TRBV6-5 TRBD1 13 TRBJ1-2 once
CASSPPRNNEQFF TGCGCCAGCAGCCCCCCACGCAACAATGAGCAGTTCTTC TRBV5-1 . 13 TRBJ2-1 .
CASSSTAGGDTQYF TGTGCCAGCAGCTCAACCGCAGGGGGAGATACGCAGTATTTT TRBV7-8 TRBD1 14 TRBJ2-3 .
CASSWGTSGRETGETQYF TGTGCCAGCAGCTGGGGGACTAGCGGGAGGGAGACGGGAGAGACCCAGTACTTC TRBV7-9 TRBD2 18 TRBJ2-5 .
CASSRGVFEHTGELFF TGTGCCAGCAGCCGCGGAGTCTTCGAACACACCGGGGAGCTGTTTTTT TRBV7-9 . 16 TRBJ2-2 .
CASSGQLETEAFF TGTGCTAGCAGTGGACAGTTGGAGACTGAAGCTTTCTTT TRBV2 . 13 TRBJ1-1 .
CASSLRDKDTEAFF TGTGCCAGCAGCTTGAGGGACAAGGACACTGAAGCTTTCTTT TRBV5-6 . 14 TRBJ1-1 .
CASSGGRPGANVLTF TGTGCCAGCAGCGGGGGACGGCCTGGGGCCAACGTCCTGACTTTC TRBV7-8 . 15 TRBJ2-6 .
CASSLRGLNTEAFF TGTGCCAGCAGCCTCAGGGGGTTGAACACTGAAGCTTTCTTT TRBV5-6 TRBD1 14 TRBJ1-1 .
CASSLPNSPLHF TGTGCCAGCAGCTTGCCCAATTCACCCCTCCACTTT TRBV5-4 . 12 TRBJ1-6 .
CASSIGTGVGETQYF TGTGCCAGTAGTATTGGGACAGGGGTCGGGGAGACCCAGTACTTC TRBV19 TRBD1 15 TRBJ2-5 .
CASSDSGASNEQYF TGTGCCAGCAGTGACTCCGGGGCCTCCAACGAGCAGTACTTC TRBV6-5 . 14 TRBJ2-7 .
CASSVSGLDNQPQHF TGTGCCAGCAGCGTGTCGGGACTCGACAATCAGCCCCAGCATTTT TRBV9 . 15 TRBJ1-5 .
CASRKGTSEPYEQYF TGTGCCAGCAGAAAGGGGACTAGCGAACCCTACGAGCAGTACTTC TRBV6-6 TRBD2 15 TRBJ2-7 .
CASSRPGSSTGELFF TGCGCCAGCAGCCGTCCGGGCAGTAGCACCGGGGAGCTGTTTTTT TRBV4-1 . 15 TRBJ2-2 .
CASSPNLAGGHNEQFF TGTGCCAGCAGCCCTAATTTAGCGGGAGGTCACAATGAGCAGTTCTTC TRBV11-2 TRBD2 16 TRBJ2-1 .
CAISEKDSFGYTF TGTGCCATCAGTGAGAAGGACAGTTTTGGCTACACCTTC TRBV10-3 . 13 TRBJ1-2 .
CASSEQGYGYTF TGTGCCAGCAGTGAACAGGGCTATGGCTACACCTTC TRBV2 . 12 TRBJ1-2 .
CASRQGTSRGNEQFF TGTGCCAGCAGGCAGGGGACTAGTCGCGGGAATGAGCAGTTCTTC TRBV6-1 TRBD2 15 TRBJ2-1 .
CASSAELNTEAFF TGTGCCAGCAGTGCTGAATTAAACACTGAAGCTTTCTTT TRBV6-4 . 13 TRBJ1-1 .
CASSIRGSSYNSPLHF TGTGCCAGTAGTATAAGGGGAAGCTCCTATAATTCACCCCTCCACTTT TRBV19 . 16 TRBJ1-6 .
CAWSVRGLSNQPQHF TGTGCCTGGAGTGTAAGGGGGCTAAGCAATCAGCCCCAGCATTTT TRBV30 TRBD1 15 TRBJ1-5 few
CASSRENDKFF TGTGCCAGCAGCAGGGAGAATGATAAGTTCTTC TRBV2 . 11 TRBJ2-1 .
CASSRGRRETQYF TGTGCCAGCAGCAGGGGGCGCAGAGAGACCCAGTACTTC TRBV2 TRBD1 13 TRBJ2-5 .
CASSERGQNQPQHF TGTGCCAGCAGTGAAAGAGGACAGAATCAGCCCCAGCATTTT TRBV2 . 14 TRBJ1-5 .
CASSERRGFTPQHF TGTGCCAGCAGTGAAAGGCGGGGGTTCACGCCCCAGCATTTT TRBV2 . 14 TRBJ1-5 few
CASSGGDQPQHF TGTGCCAGCAGTGGAGGGGACCAGCCCCAGCATTTT TRBV2 . 12 TRBJ1-5 once
CASSPFHRQGVRTNTEAFF TGTGCCAGCAGCCCCTTCCACCGGCAGGGAGTAAGGACGAACACTGAAGCTTTCTTT TRBV7-9 . 19 TRBJ1-1 .
CASSRQATNQPQHF TGTGCCAGCAGTAGACAGGCCACCAATCAGCCCCAGCATTTT TRBV6-6 . 14 TRBJ1-5 .
CASSVEGALDQPQHF TGTGCCAGCAGCGTAGAGGGGGCGTTGGATCAGCCCCAGCATTTT TRBV9 TRBD1 15 TRBJ1-5 .
CASSLTGRGGDTQYF TGTGCCAGCAGTTTAACAGGGCGGGGGGGAGACACGCAGTATTTT TRBV27 TRBD2 15 TRBJ2-3 .
CASSSPGTDTQYF TGTGCCAGCAGCTCTCCCGGCACAGATACGCAGTATTTT TRBV28 . 13 TRBJ2-3 .
CASSLVDRDNQPQHF TGTGCCAGCAGCTTAGTAGACAGGGACAATCAGCCCCAGCATTTT TRBV7-8 TRBD1 15 TRBJ1-5 .
CASSFRETGGSNQPQHF TGTGCCAGCAGCTTTCGAGAGACAGGGGGTAGCAATCAGCCCCAGCATTTT TRBV5-8 TRBD1 17 TRBJ1-5 .
CASSQERTSGTPYEQYF TGTGCCAGCAGCCAAGAGCGGACTAGCGGGACACCCTACGAGCAGTACTTC TRBV4-2 TRBD2 17 TRBJ2-7 .
CASSLLAGGIVDTQYF TGTGCCAGCAGCTTATTGGCGGGGGGGATTGTAGATACGCAGTATTTT TRBV7-6 TRBD2 16 TRBJ2-3 .
CASSQDRGRGEQYF TGTGCCAGCAGCCAAGACAGGGGGCGAGGCGAGCAGTACTTC TRBV6-1 TRBD1 14 TRBJ2-7 .
CASSQAPGTSSTGELFF TGCGCCAGCAGCCAAGCCCCCGGGACTAGTTCCACCGGGGAGCTGTTTTTT TRBV4-1 TRBD2 17 TRBJ2-2 .
CASSLLDRAGEAFF TGTGCCAGCTCACTCCTCGACAGGGCAGGGGAAGCTTTCTTT TRBV18 TRBD1 14 TRBJ1-1 .
CASSLGFGQITDTQYF TGTGCCAGCAGCTTAGGTTTTGGTCAGATCACAGATACGCAGTATTTT TRBV5-4 . 16 TRBJ2-3 .
CASSPPSTGGPTGELFF TGTGCCAGCTCACCACCTTCGACAGGGGGCCCCACCGGGGAGCTGTTTTTT TRBV18 TRBD1 17 TRBJ2-2 .
CSFATPTASGRYEQYF TGCAGCTTCGCGACCCCGACGGCTAGCGGTCGTTACGAGCAGTACTTC TRBV29-1 TRBD2 16 TRBJ2-7 .
CASSYLRTGANEKLFF TGTGCCAGCAGTTACCTTCGGACAGGGGCTAATGAAAAACTGTTTTTT TRBV6-6 TRBD1 16 TRBJ1-4 .
CASDKDYEQYF TGTGCCAGCGATAAGGACTACGAGCAGTACTTC TRBV6-5 . 11 TRBJ2-7 .
CASSQAGGVSFGYEQYF TGTGCCAGCTCCCAGGCGGGGGGCGTTTCCTTTGGCTACGAGCAGTACTTC TRBV18 TRBD2 17 TRBJ2-7 .
CAWSKGGDYSKAFF TGTGCCTGGAGTAAGGGAGGGGATTATTCAAAAGCTTTCTTT TRBV30 . 14 TRBJ1-1 few
CASSYVGQGTYEQYF TGTGCCAGCAGTTACGTCGGACAGGGCACCTACGAGCAGTACTTC TRBV6-5 TRBD1 15 TRBJ2-7 .
CASSSSRLGVKFF TGTGCCAGCAGTTCCTCCCGACTAGGTGTGAAGTTCTTC TRBV27 . 13 TRBJ2-1 .
CASSLDSRGDQLFF TGTGCCAGCAGCTTAGACTCCCGCGGAGACCAACTGTTTTTT TRBV7-9 . 14 TRBJ1-4 .
CAWSGIAVTDTQYF TGTGCCTGGAGTGGAATAGCGGTGACAGATACGCAGTATTTT TRBV30 . 14 TRBJ2-3 .
CASSQGQGISGANVLTF TGTGCCAGCAGCCAGGGACAGGGTATCTCTGGGGCCAACGTCCTGACTTTC TRBV6-4 TRBD1 17 TRBJ2-6 .